The entry below describes one T cell receptor (beta chain). The antigen is undetermined. The CDR3 is 14 residues long. Trimming at V came to 2 bases and at J to 7 bases, leaving 9 bases not matched to a gene. The V gene's germline CDR1 is SGHRS and CDR2 YFSETQ. This entry comes from a study of cytomegalovirus exposure and HLA in healthy donors. Study findings and constraints: Immune exposure was documented only through CMV serostatus. Most sequenced TCRs were rare (though some public TCRs occurred in many donors). The authors later found most CMV-associated TCR beta chains appeared HLA-restricted. Later on, an analysis found that several of the most significant clusters appeared to be linked to common viral pathogens, which included parvovirus B19.

PCR involved 60 Vbeta and 13 Jbeta primers. Assay used: immunoSEQ multiplex PCR; TCRdb lists only in-frame clones, some missing. The data hold some 240,000 clones, with almost 80% observed a single time. Sequencing input: PBMCs. The chain is built from TRBV5-1 and TRBJ2-7; 7 positions agree with TRBD1. This clonotype was obtained from a male donor in good health and CMV-seronegative. CDR3 coding DNA: TGCGCCAGCAGCTTAGGGGGCGTCGTGGAGGAGCAGTACTTC. It is translated as CASSLGGVVEEQYF.